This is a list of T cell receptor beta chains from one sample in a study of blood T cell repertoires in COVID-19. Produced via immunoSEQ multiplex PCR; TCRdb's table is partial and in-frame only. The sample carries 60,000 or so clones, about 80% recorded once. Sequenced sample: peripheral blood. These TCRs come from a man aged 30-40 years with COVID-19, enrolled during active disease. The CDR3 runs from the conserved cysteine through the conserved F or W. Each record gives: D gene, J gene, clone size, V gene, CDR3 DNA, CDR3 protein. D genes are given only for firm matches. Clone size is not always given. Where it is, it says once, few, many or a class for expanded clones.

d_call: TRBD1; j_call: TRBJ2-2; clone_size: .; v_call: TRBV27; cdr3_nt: TGTGCCAGCAGTTTCCCTGACGGGACAGGGGGCGCAGGGGTAAACACCGGGGAGCTGTTTTTT; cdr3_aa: CASSFPDGTGGAGVNTGELFF
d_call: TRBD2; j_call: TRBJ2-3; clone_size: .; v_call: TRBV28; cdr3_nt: TGTGCCAGCAGAGGGTGGATAGCGGGACGCACAGATACGCAGTATTTT; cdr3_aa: CASRGWIAGRTDTQYF
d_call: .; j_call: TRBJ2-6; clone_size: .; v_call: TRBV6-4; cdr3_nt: TGTGCCAGCAGTGACTCCGGGACAACTGGGGCCAACGTCCTGACTTTC; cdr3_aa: CASSDSGTTGANVLTF
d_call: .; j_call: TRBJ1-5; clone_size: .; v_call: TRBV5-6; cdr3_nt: TGTGCCAGCAGCATAGGGATTCTAGCGGATCAGCCCCAGCATTTT; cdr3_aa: CASSIGILADQPQHF
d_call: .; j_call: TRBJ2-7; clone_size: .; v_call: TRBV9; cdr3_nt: TGTGCCAGCAGTGTGGGACAAACCTACGAGCAGTACTTC; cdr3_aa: CASSVGQTYEQYF
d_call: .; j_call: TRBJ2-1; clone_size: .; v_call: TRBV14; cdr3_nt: TGTGCCAGCAGCCCCCGTACCGGCTCCTACAATGAGCAGTTCTTC; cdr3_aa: CASSPRTGSYNEQFF
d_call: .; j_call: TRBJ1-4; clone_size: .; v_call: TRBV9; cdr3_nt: TGTGCCAGCAGCATCGGAGCTCGAGATGAAAAACTGTTTTTT; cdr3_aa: CASSIGARDEKLFF
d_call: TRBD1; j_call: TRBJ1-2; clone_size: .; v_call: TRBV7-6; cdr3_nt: TGTGCCAGCAGCCCTCTGACAGGGCTCCCCAACTATGGCTACACCTTC; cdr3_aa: CASSPLTGLPNYGYTF
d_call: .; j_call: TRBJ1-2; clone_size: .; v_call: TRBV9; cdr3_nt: TGTGCCAGCAGTGCGGCCGGGTCCTGGGGCTACACCTTC; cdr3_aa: CASSAAGSWGYTF
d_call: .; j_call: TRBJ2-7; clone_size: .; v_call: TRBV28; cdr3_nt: TGTGCCAGCAGTGGACCGGAGGGACGGGCGTTCGGCGAGCAGTACTTC; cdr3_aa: CASSGPEGRAFGEQYF
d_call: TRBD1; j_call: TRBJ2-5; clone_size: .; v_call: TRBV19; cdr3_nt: TGTGCCAGTAGTATGGGGGACAGCCGAGAGACCCAGTACTTC; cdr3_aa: CASSMGDSRETQYF
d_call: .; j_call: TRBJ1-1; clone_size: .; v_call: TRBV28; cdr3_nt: TGTGCCAGCAGTTTAACAGGGCGTCTCGCTGAAGCTTTCTTT; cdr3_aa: CASSLTGRLAEAFF
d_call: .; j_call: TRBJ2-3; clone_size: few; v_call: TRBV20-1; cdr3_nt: TGCAGTGCTAGTCAGGGGACGGACATCACAGATACGCAGTATTTT; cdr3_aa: CSASQGTDITDTQYF
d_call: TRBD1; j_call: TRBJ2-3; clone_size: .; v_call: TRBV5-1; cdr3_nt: TGCGCCAGCAGCCCGGACAGGGGCTTCGGCACAGATACGCAGTATTTT; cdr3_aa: CASSPDRGFGTDTQYF
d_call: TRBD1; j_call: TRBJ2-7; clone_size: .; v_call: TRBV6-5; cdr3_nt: TGTGCCAGCAGCTCGGGACAGGCGATATCCTACGAGCAGTACTTC; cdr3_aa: CASSSGQAISYEQYF
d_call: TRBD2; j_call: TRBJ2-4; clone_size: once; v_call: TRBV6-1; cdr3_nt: TGTGCCAGCAGTGCTAGCGGGGGCCTAGCCAAAAACATTCAGTACTTC; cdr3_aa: CASSASGGLAKNIQYF
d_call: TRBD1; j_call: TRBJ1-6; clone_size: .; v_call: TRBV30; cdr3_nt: TGTGCCTGGATGGGACAGGGGAACTCACCCCTCCACTTT; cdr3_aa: CAWMGQGNSPLHF
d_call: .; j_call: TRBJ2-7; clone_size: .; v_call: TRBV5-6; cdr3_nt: TGTGCCAGCAGCTTGGGCCCTATGGACAGCGTTCTCTACGAGCAGTACTTC; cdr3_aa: CASSLGPMDSVLYEQYF
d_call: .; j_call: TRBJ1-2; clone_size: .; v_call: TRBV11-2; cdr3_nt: TGTGCCAGCAGCTTGGCCCGCCCCAACTATGGCTACACCTTC; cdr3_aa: CASSLARPNYGYTF
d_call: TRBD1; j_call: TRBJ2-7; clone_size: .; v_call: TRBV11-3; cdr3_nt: TGTGCCAGCAGCCCCTGGGGACAGCCTGACTACGAGCAGTACTTC; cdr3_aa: CASSPWGQPDYEQYF
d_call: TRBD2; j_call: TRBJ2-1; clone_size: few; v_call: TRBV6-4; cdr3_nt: TGTGCCAGCAGTGACTCGACTAGCGGGAGCAATGAGCAGTTCTTC; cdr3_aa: CASSDSTSGSNEQFF